The 20 T cell receptor beta chains listed next were all sequenced from one sample in a study of PD-L1 blockade in urothelial cancer. Data came from immunoSEQ multiplex PCR; TCRdb stores just in-frame clones and leaves some out. The table records 35,000 to 40,000 clones, less than 90% of them present only once. Regarding time point: peripheral blood 6 weeks after treatment start. Sample: PBMCs, taken around atezolizumab (anti-PD-L1) treatment. These receptors all come from a man in his fifties or sixties with urothelial cancer.

The rearrangement joins TRBV9 to TRBJ1-3, with D tentatively TRBD1 (5 bases). Germline CDR1 reads SGDLS; CDR2 reads YYNGEE. The CDR3 runs 16 residues. Trimming removed 3 bases at V and 0 bases at J, with 13 bases between. CDR3 loop: CASSALGQYSGNTIYF. The CDR3 region has the DNA TGTGCCAGCAGCGCCCTGGGGCAGTACTCTGGAAACACCATATATTTT.

The rearrangement joins TRBV19 to TRBJ2-7; 7 positions match TRBD1. Germline CDR1 is LNHDA and CDR2 is SQIVND (reference sequence). This CDR3 has 14 residues. J was trimmed by 6 bases and V by 5 bases; bases with no gene match: 10. The CDR3 here is CASSHRGPNAEQYF. CDR3 sequence (DNA): TGTGCCAGTAGTCACAGGGGCCCTAACGCCGAGCAGTACTTC.

This chain uses TRBV12-5 with TRBJ1-5, with D hard to call. The ends were cut back, 2 bases at V and 6 bases at J, with 8 bases in the middle. CDR1 LGHNT and CDR2 FRNRAP come from the germline V gene. CDR3 length: 13 amino acids. CDR3 residues: CASGLLGSQPQHF. The CDR3 nucleotides are TGTGCTAGTGGTTTGCTGGGGAGTCAGCCCCAGCATTTT.

The genes are TRBV5-1 and TRBJ2-6; the D is unclear. The CDR3 is 15 amino acids. Looked up from germline, CDR1 is SGHRS and CDR2 is YFSETQ. V lost 3 bases and J lost 1, with 8 bases in between. Written as DNA, the CDR3 is TGCGCCAGCAGCTCTCAGTCTTCTGGGGCCAACGTCCTGACTTTC. Residues: CASSSQSSGANVLTF.

The chain employs TRBV4-2 and TRBJ2-7; tentatively, D is TRBD2 (6 bases). There are 17 residues in the CDR3. Trimming stripped 1 base from V and 2 bases from J, with 18 bases between. CDR1 and CDR2 (germline): LGHNA, YNFKEQ. Here the CDR3 reads CASSQGAVRGIPYEQYF. For the CDR3, the DNA is TGTGCCAGCAGCCAAGGTGCCGTCCGGGGGATCCCCTACGAGCAGTACTTC.

V gene TRBV5-8 combines with J gene TRBJ1-1; 7 bases match TRBD1. The junction had 9 bases not matched to a gene; V was cut back by 4 bases and J by 0 bases. The CDR3 sequence is 16 residues long. Germline-derived CDR1 and CDR2 are SGHTS and YDEGEE. This CDR3 is CASSNDRDRMNTEAFF. CDR3 nucleotides: TGTGCCAGCAGCAACGACAGGGACCGAATGAACACTGAAGCTTTCTTT.

V usage is TRBV5-1 and J usage is TRBJ1-2; TRBD1 matches at 9 bases. The CDR3 is 13 residues long. Looked up from germline, CDR1 is SGHRS and CDR2 is YFSETQ. V lost 3 bases and J lost 9; bases outside the gene matches: 6. The CDR3 region is CASSSDRGSRYTF. For the CDR3, the DNA is TGCGCCAGCAGCTCGGACAGGGGAAGCCGCTACACCTTC.

The J gene is TRBJ2-1, the V gene TRBV7-6; 8 nucleotides line up with TRBD2. Germline assignment: CDR1 SGHVS and CDR2 FNYEAQ. J was trimmed by 10 bases and V by 1 base; bases with no gene match: 6. The CDR3 has 14 amino acids. The CDR3 sequence is CASSLDVGGGEQFF. In DNA, the CDR3 is TGTGCCAGCAGCTTAGACGTCGGGGGGGGAGAGCAGTTCTTC.

This rearrangement joins TRBV7-2 to TRBJ2-1, with TRBD2 as a possible D gene (6 bases). V shed 5 bases and J shed 10 bases, with 24 bases lying between them. Germline CDR1 and CDR2: SGHTA and FQGNSA. This CDR3 region has 16 residues. This CDR3 reads CASSPPGAGPRGEQFF. CDR3 sequence (DNA): TGTGCCAGCAGCCCCCCGGGAGCGGGTCCCCGGGGCGAGCAGTTCTTC.

The genes are TRBV6-6 and TRBJ2-7; D perhaps matches TRBD1 (5 bases). V lost 4 bases to trimming and J lost 7 bases, with 8 bases between them. Germline V gives CDR1 MNHNY, CDR2 SVGAGI (reference sequence). The CDR3 extends over 11 amino acids. CDR3 in amino acids: CASSFRVEQYF. In nucleotides, the CDR3 is TGTGCCAGCAGTTTCAGGGTAGAGCAGTACTTC.

In regard to this clone: Different DNA sequences within this sample yield the same CDR3. In nucleotides, the CDR3 is TGTGCCAGTAGTCTTGGAAACACCATATATTTT. The encoded protein is CASSLGNTIYF. The genes are TRBV19 and TRBJ1-3, with no clear D. Germline assignment: CDR1 LNHDA and CDR2 SQIVND (reference sequence). Trimming shortened V by 5 bases and J by 3 bases, and 2 bases separated the two germline ends. CDR3 length: 11 amino acids.

The chain couples TRBV5-6 to TRBJ2-7, with D perhaps matching TRBD1 (6 bases). CDR1 and CDR2 from the germline V gene are SGHDT and YYEEEE. Trimming removed 4 bases at V and 6 bases at J, with 20 bases between. The CDR3 loop spans 15 amino acids. DNA for the CDR3: TGTGCCAGCAGCAAAGGCGCCAGGGGTTTATCCGAGCAGTACTTC. Amino acids: CASSKGARGLSEQYF.

The genes are TRBV27 and TRBJ2-1, with TRBD1 matching over 11 bases. Germline V gene sequence: CDR1 MNHEY, CDR2 SMNVEV (reference sequence). The V segment lost 6 bases and the J segment 5 bases; nucleotides outside the gene matches: 9. The CDR3 spans 16 residues. CDR3 nucleotide sequence: TGTGCCAGCAGCCCTCTTCCGGGACAGGGGGACAATGAGCAGTTCTTC. This translates into CASSPLPGQGDNEQFF.

This rearrangement joins TRBV18 to TRBJ2-3, with unresolved D. Germline values: CDR1 KGHSH, CDR2 LQKENI. With 1 base removed from V and 0 bases from J, the gap between germline ends came to 8 bases. The CDR3 totals 15 residues. The CDR3: CASSPLARSTDTQYF. CDR3 in DNA: TGTGCCAGCTCACCACTGGCTAGAAGCACAGATACGCAGTATTTT.

This chain links TRBV4-2 with TRBJ1-2; 12 nucleotides agree with TRBD1. From germline, CDR1 is LGHNA and CDR2 YNFKEQ. The CDR3 totals 14 residues. The V and J ends lost 7 bases and 7 bases, in that order; junction bases with no gene match: 7. CDR3 loop: CASTPGQGAIGYTF. The CDR3 DNA reads TGTGCCAGCACCCCGGGACAGGGGGCTATTGGCTACACCTTC.

This clone turned up a few times. The chain carries TRBV5-5 and TRBJ1-2; no reliable D call. V gave up 4 bases and J gave up 0 bases, with 13 bases separating them. This CDR3 is 15 amino acids long. Germline-derived CDR1 and CDR2 are SGHKS and YYEKEE (reference sequence). The chain's CDR3 is CASSLTGNSNYGYTF. The CDR3 bases are TGTGCCAGCAGCCTTACCGGGAATTCTAACTATGGCTACACCTTC.

This chain links TRBV6-5 with TRBJ2-7; D call uncertain. Trimming left V 4 bases short and J 1 base short, with 8 bases between. Germline values: CDR1 MNHEY, CDR2 SVGAGI. The CDR3 has 13 residues. CDR3 in amino acids: CASSSRNSYEQYF. The DNA of the CDR3 is TGTGCCAGCAGTTCGAGAAATTCCTACGAGCAGTACTTC.

Only a few counts were recorded for this clone. V gene TRBV18 combines with J gene TRBJ1-1, with D maybe TRBD1 (6 bases). Germline V gives CDR1 KGHSH, CDR2 LQKENI. The length of the CDR3 is 13 residues. V was clipped by 4 bases and J by 0 bases, with 6 bases between them. The CDR3 DNA is TGTGCCAGCTCACGGACAGTGAACACTGAAGCTTTCTTT. The encoded protein is CASSRTVNTEAFF. Full variable domain (remainder filled in from reference TRBV18 and TRBJ1-1): NAGVMQNPRHLVRRRGQEARLRCSPMKGHSHVYWYRQLPEEGLKFMVYLQKENIIDESGMPKERFSAEFPKEGPSILRIQQVVRGDSAAYFCASSRTVNTEAFFGQGTRLTVV.

This clone has a handful of counts. The chain combines TRBV5-1 with TRBJ2-1; D may be TRBD2 (6 bases). Germline V gene data show CDR1 as SGHRS and CDR2 as YFSETQ. V was cut by 5 bases and J by 0 bases, with 15 bases left in between. This CDR3 has 16 residues. Here the CDR3 reads CASRPGTWSSYNEQFF. Here the CDR3 DNA reads TGCGCCAGCAGGCCCGGGACTTGGAGCTCCTACAATGAGCAGTTCTTC.

This clone occurred once. This chain links TRBV9 with TRBJ2-7; 7 nucleotides align to TRBD2. Germline V gene data show CDR1 as SGDLS and CDR2 as YYNGEE. The V segment lost 4 bases and the J segment 6 bases; nucleotides outside the gene matches: 13. The CDR3 covers 15 residues. CDR3 nucleotides: TGTGCCAGCAGCACCCGAGACGGACTAGTATCCGAGCAGTACTTC. Translated, it gives CASSTRDGLVSEQYF. The variable domain in full, completed from reference TRBV9 and TRBJ2-7, reads DSGVTQTPKHLITATGQRVTLRCSPRSGDLSVYWYQQSLDQGLQFLIQYYNGEERAKGNILERFSAQQFPDLHSELNLSSLELGDSALYFCASSTRDGLVSEQYFGPGTRLTVT.